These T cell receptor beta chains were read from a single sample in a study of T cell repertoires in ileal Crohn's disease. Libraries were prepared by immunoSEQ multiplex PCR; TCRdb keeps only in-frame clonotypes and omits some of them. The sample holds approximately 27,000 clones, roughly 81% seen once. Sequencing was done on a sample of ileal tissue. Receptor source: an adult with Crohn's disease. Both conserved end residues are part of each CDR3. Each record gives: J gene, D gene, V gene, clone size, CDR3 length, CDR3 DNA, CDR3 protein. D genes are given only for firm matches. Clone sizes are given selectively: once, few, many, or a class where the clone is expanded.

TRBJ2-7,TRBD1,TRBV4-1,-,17,TGCGCCAGCAGCCAGGGGGTCACGGACAGGCAAGGCCTCGAGCAGTACTTC,CASSQGVTDRQGLEQYF
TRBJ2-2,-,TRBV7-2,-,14,TGTGCCAGCAGTCGACAGGATAATGTCGGGGAGCTGTTTTTT,CASSRQDNVGELFF
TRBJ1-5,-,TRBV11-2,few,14,TGTGCCAGCAGCTTAGGTACCGTAGATCAGCCCCAGCATTTT,CASSLGTVDQPQHF
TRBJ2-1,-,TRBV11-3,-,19,TGTGCCAGCAGCTTAAAGCTGGCGGAGGGACAGAAGTCATACAATGAGCAGTTCTTC,CASSLKLAEGQKSYNEQFF
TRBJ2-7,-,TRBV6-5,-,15,TGTGCCAGCAGTCAGTGGGGCGGGGACGGCGACGAGCAGTACTTC,CASSQWGGDGDEQYF
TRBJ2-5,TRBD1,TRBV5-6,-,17,TGTGCCAGCAGCTTGGGTCCCGGACAGGGGGCAGGGGAGACCCAGTACTTC,CASSLGPGQGAGETQYF
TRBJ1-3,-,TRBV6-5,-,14,TGTGCCAGCAGTTACGGAGAATCTGGAAACACCATATATTTT,CASSYGESGNTIYF
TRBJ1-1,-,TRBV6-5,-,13,TGTGCCAGCAGGCGAGGGGGTGAGACTGAAGCTTTCTTT,CASRRGGETEAFF
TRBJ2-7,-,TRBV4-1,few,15,TGCGCCAGCAGCCAAGAACCTAGCTCCCTCTACGAGCAGTACTTC,CASSQEPSSLYEQYF
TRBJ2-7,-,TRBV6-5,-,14,TGTGCCAGCAGTTACGGGGGCCTTTTCAACGAGCAGTACTTC,CASSYGGLFNEQYF
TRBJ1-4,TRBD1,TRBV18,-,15,TGTGCCAGCTCACCGAGTCAGGGGGGAGGTGAAAAACTGTTTTTT,CASSPSQGGGEKLFF